This entry features one T cell receptor beta chain sequence. The method was immunoSEQ multiplex PCR; TCRdb's version includes in-frame clones alone and lacks a portion of them. The sample holds about 6,400 clones, roughly 80% seen once. CDR3 length equals 14 residues. V gave up 0 bases and J gave up 8 bases, with 14 bases separating them. The V gene's germline CDR1 is SGHRS and CDR2 YFSETQ. This sample stems from a study of immune evolution from preneoplasia to lung adenocarcinoma. The chain couples TRBV5-1 to TRBJ1-2; perhaps TRBD1 as D (6 bases). The receptor's source is a person aged 45-69 years with lung adenocarcinoma. What was sequenced was FFPE minimally invasive lung adenocarcinoma tissue. For the CDR3, the DNA is TGCGCCAGCAGCTTGGGTGATTGGGGGGCCGGCTACACCTTC. Translation gives CASSLGDWGAGYTF.